The 32 T cell receptor beta chains below all came from one sample that was sequenced in a study of T-cell memory formation after mild COVID-19. TCRdb analysed the 5' RACE reads with MiXCR anew, one entry per CDR3 protein. The sample records about 250,000 distinct CDR3 sequences, less than 20% being singletons. Sequenced material: PBMCs or a T cell subset sorted from them (not recorded which). Receptor source: an adult woman who had mild COVID-19 (a few samples of this study predate the infection). Cell type and time point are not known.

The chain joins TRBV18 to TRBJ1-1, with unresolved D. Per the germline V gene, CDR1 is KGHSH and CDR2 is LQKENI. The CDR3 covers 15 residues. The V end lost 2 bases, the J end lost 5 bases, and 15 bases lay between the germline ends. CDR3 loop: CASSPVSGYGTEAFF. CDR3 DNA sequence: TGTGCCAGCTCACCAGTCTCGGGGTATGGGACTGAAGCTTTCTTT.

This clonotype came up a few times. The V and J genes are TRBV5-1 and TRBJ1-1; D may be TRBD1 (5 bases). The germline CDR1 and CDR2 sequences are SGHRS and YFSETQ. This CDR3 region has 15 residues. Trimming stripped 4 bases from V and 7 bases from J, with 20 bases between. DNA for the CDR3: TGCGCCAGCAGCCGGGTTTTGGGGGGACGGTATGAAGCTTTCTTT. This gives the protein CASSRVLGGRYEAFF.

This clonotype showed up many times. The rearrangement uses TRBV6-5 and TRBJ1-1; D is undetermined. The CDR3 length is 15 residues. Between the trimmed V and J ends, which lost 7 bases and 1 base, there was a span of 16 bases. The germline gives CDR1 MNHEY, CDR2 SVGAGI. The CDR3 region is CASKFFNFGNTEAFF. CDR3 DNA sequence: TGTGCCAGCAAGTTCTTCAACTTCGGGAACACTGAAGCTTTCTTT.

This clonotype was counted between two and nine times. The rearrangement joins TRBV6-1 to TRBJ2-7; TRBD1 is a possible D gene (5 bases). V was shortened by 5 bases and J by 4 bases, with 12 bases between the two germline ends. Germline CDR1 reads MNHNS; CDR2 reads SASEGT. The CDR3 covers 13 residues. CDR3 DNA: TGTGCCAGCAGTCAACTAAGGGGTTACGAGCAGTACTTC. The encoded protein is CASSQLRGYEQYF.

The DNA for the CDR3 is TGTGCCAGCAGTTACGCGACTAGCGGGAGCCATGAGCAGTTCTTC. Amino acid sequence: CASSYATSGSHEQFF. The chain employs TRBV6-2 or TRBV6-3 and TRBJ2-1, with 12 positions matching TRBD2. The germline CDR1 and CDR2 sequences are MNHEY and SVGEGT. With V trimmed by 2 bases and J by 8 bases, 4 bases remained unmatched. This CDR3 has 15 residues.

In DNA form, the CDR3 reads TGTGCCAGCAGTTTAGGCGGATTTCCTTCTTGGGCTGAAGCTTTCTTT. It is translated as CASSLGGFPSWAEAFF. V usage is TRBV12-3 or TRBV12-4 and J usage is TRBJ1-1; D ambiguous. V lost 1 base, J lost 6 bases, and 18 bases lay in between. CDR3 length equals 16 residues.

Only a few counts were recorded for this clonotype. This chain uses TRBV7-9 with TRBJ2-5; the D is unclear. From germline, CDR1 is SEHNR and CDR2 FQNEAQ (reference sequence). The CDR3 extends over 12 amino acids. Trimming cost V 8 bases and J 1 base, with 8 bases left between them. The CDR3 DNA follows: TGTGCCAGCCGTCAAGCCCAAGAGACCCAGTACTTC. As protein: CASRQAQETQYF.

This clonotype was observed a few times. The V gene is TRBV6-6, the J gene TRBJ1-4, with 8 bases identical to TRBD1. V lost 6 bases, J lost 7 bases, and 10 bases stayed unmatched. Germline V lookup: CDR1 MNHNY, CDR2 SVGAGI (reference sequence). The CDR3 consists of 15 residues. In DNA form, the CDR3 reads TGTGCCAGCAGCCAGAACAGGGGGTTAGGTGAAAAACTGTTTTTT. Translating it yields CASSQNRGLGEKLFF.

This clonotype has a handful of counts. This sequence joins TRBV6-1 and TRBJ1-5; tentatively, D is TRBD1 (6 bases). The germline V gene encodes CDR1 MNHNS and CDR2 SASEGT. This CDR3 spans 16 amino acids. The V end lost 7 bases, the J end lost 2 bases, and 18 bases lay between the germline ends. CDR3 nucleotide sequence: TGTGCCAGCACCCAAAGGGGGGTTCAAGGCAATCAGCCCCAGCATTTT. It is translated as CASTQRGVQGNQPQHF.

The rearrangement uses TRBV6-5 and TRBJ1-2, with 8 bases lining up with TRBD1. The CDR3 contains 13 residues. Germline lookup yields CDR1 MNHEY and CDR2 SVGAGI. The V and J ends lost 5 bases and 7 bases, in that order; junction bases with no gene match: 6. CDR3 amino acids: CASSPMTGAGYTF. In DNA, the CDR3 is TGTGCCAGCAGTCCGATGACAGGGGCTGGCTACACCTTC.

This clonotype was seen at least ten times. The chain combines TRBV19 with TRBJ2-7; TRBD2 matches at 14 bases. The germline CDR1 and CDR2 sequences are LNHDA and SQIVND (reference sequence). This CDR3 contains 16 residues. V lost 3 bases, J lost 4 bases, and 5 bases stayed unmatched. The CDR3 sequence: CASSMGLAGAVYEQYF. CDR3 DNA sequence: TGTGCCAGTAGTATGGGACTAGCGGGAGCGGTTTACGAGCAGTACTTC.

The V and J genes are TRBV10-3 and TRBJ1-5; D might be TRBD1 (5 bases). V dropped 8 bases and J dropped 7 bases, with 15 bases sitting between them. The CDR3 spans 13 residues. Per germline, CDR1 ENHRY and CDR2 SYGVKD. CDR3: CAIQGGADQPQHF. In DNA, the CDR3 is TGTGCCATCCAGGGAGGGGCGGACCAGCCCCAGCATTTT.

The rearrangement uses TRBV5-4 and TRBJ2-2; D is uncertain. V gave up 4 bases and J gave up 0 bases, with 7 bases separating them. The CDR3 loop spans 14 amino acids. The germline gives CDR1 SGHNT, CDR2 YYREEE (reference sequence). The CDR3 bases are TGTGCCAGCAGCCTGGACCCGAACACCGGGGAGCTGTTTTTT. This encodes CASSLDPNTGELFF.

This clonotype was counted ten times or more. The rearrangement links TRBV29-1 to TRBJ2-1; D is undetermined. The CDR3 extends over 12 amino acids. V gave up 4 bases and J gave up 5 bases, with 9 bases separating them. Germline V lookup: CDR1 SQVTM, CDR2 ANQGSEA. The CDR3: CSVVKGHNEQFF. CDR3 nucleotide sequence: TGCAGCGTTGTAAAGGGCCACAATGAGCAGTTCTTC.

This clonotype was detected many times. The chain recombines TRBV15 with TRBJ1-1; D is unclear. Germline V gene lookup returns CDR1 LNHNV and CDR2 YYDKDF (reference sequence). This CDR3 region has 13 residues. V gave up 3 bases and J gave up 6 bases, with 11 bases separating them. The CDR3 coding sequence is TGTGCCACCAGCAGGAGGGCGGACTCTGAAGCTTTCTTT. Protein sequence: CATSRRADSEAFF.

This clonotype has only a few counts. V gene TRBV7-3 combines with J gene TRBJ2-3; D is uncertain. Germline V gives CDR1 SGHTA, CDR2 FQGTGA. Trimming took 8 bases from V and 3 from J, leaving 6 bases between them. The CDR3 sequence is 11 residues long. For the CDR3, the DNA is TGTGCCAGCGCAAAAACAGATACGCAGTATTTT. Protein: CASAKTDTQYF.

The chain employs TRBV20-1 and TRBJ1-5; 8 bases are a match to TRBD1. V shed 0 bases and J 1 base; nucleotides not matched to a gene: 5. There are 16 residues in the CDR3. CDR1 and CDR2 from the germline V gene are DFQATT and SNEGSKA (reference sequence). As DNA, the CDR3 is TGCAGTGCTAGAGATATGAGGACAGGGAGCAATCAGCCCCAGCATTTT. Its protein is CSARDMRTGSNQPQHF.

In this sample, this clonotype turned up a few times. The genes are TRBV12-3 or TRBV12-4 and TRBJ1-5; possibly TRBD1 for D (5 bases). V was trimmed by 2 bases and J by 4 bases, leaving 15 bases between them. The CDR3 spans 16 residues. The CDR3 sequence is CASSLILTAENQPQHF. The CDR3 DNA sequence: TGTGCCAGCAGTTTAATATTGACAGCCGAAAATCAGCCCCAGCATTTT.

This clonotype showed up just a few times. The junction differs from germline at one of its ends, possibly a read error. V usage is TRBV5-1 and J usage is TRBJ1-1; no clear D. This CDR3 has 18 residues. Germline V lookup: CDR1 SGHRS, CDR2 YFSETQ. The CDR3 bases are TGCGCCAGCAGCTTGCACCTGGGTGAGCGATCAAAGGACCGCTACCTAGTCTTT. Amino acids: CASSLHLGERSKDRYLVF.

The chain carries TRBV11-3 and TRBJ1-1; no firm D call. V was shortened by 5 bases and J by 1 base, with 8 bases between the two germline ends. Germline assignment: CDR1 SGHNT and CDR2 YENEEA. The CDR3 has 13 residues. CDR3 sequence: CASSQNQNTEAFF. CDR3 DNA: TGTGCCAGCAGCCAAAACCAGAACACTGAAGCTTTCTTT.

This rearrangement joins TRBV7-8 to TRBJ1-6, with 10 bases that match TRBD1. V lost 5 bases to trimming and J lost 8 bases; unmatched junction nucleotides: 6. This CDR3 is built from 15 residues. The germline V gene has CDR1 SGHVS and CDR2 FQNEAQ. CDR3 nucleotide sequence: TGTGCCAGCAGCAAGACAGGGGGCCGGGATTCACCCCTCCACTTT. Protein: CASSKTGGRDSPLHF.

The chain carries TRBV18 and TRBJ2-3, with 7 bases lining up with TRBD1. This CDR3 spans 14 amino acids. The germline V gene encodes CDR1 KGHSH and CDR2 LQKENI. Trimming cost V 10 bases and J 6 bases; bases outside gene matches: 13. CDR3 sequence: CATLRDSLTDTQYF. CDR3 nucleotide sequence: TGTGCCACTCTCCGGGACAGCCTCACGGATACGCAGTATTTT.

The chain has TRBV20-1 and TRBJ1-2, with a possible D match to TRBD1 (6 bases). Germline V gene data show CDR1 as DFQATT and CDR2 as SNEGSKA (reference sequence). This CDR3 is built from 14 residues. Trimming left V 1 base short and J 2 bases short, with 11 bases between. The CDR3 loop is CSARVRTANYGYTF. The CDR3, as DNA: TGCAGTGCTAGAGTTAGGACAGCGAACTATGGCTACACCTTC.

V and J are TRBV7-2 and TRBJ1-2, with D unclear. Between the trimmed V and J ends, which lost 2 bases and 2 bases, there was a span of 9 bases. The CDR3 is made up of 14 amino acids. Germline V gives CDR1 SGHTA, CDR2 FQGNSA. Here the CDR3 reads CASSLLGRNYGYTF. DNA for the CDR3: TGTGCCAGCAGCTTATTAGGACGGAACTATGGCTACACCTTC.

The table lists this clonotype with a few counts. The V call is TRBV10-3, the J call TRBJ1-2, with TRBD1 matching 12 bases. The CDR3 is made up of 18 amino acids. Germline V CDR1 and CDR2: ENHRY, SYGVKD. After removal of 4 bases from V and 2 bases from J, the junction contained 11 bases not matched to a gene. CDR3 amino acids: CAISGSGTGGSLNYGYTF. As DNA, the CDR3 is TGTGCCATCAGTGGTTCCGGGACAGGGGGCTCCCTGAACTATGGCTACACCTTC.

CDR3 in DNA: TGTGCCTGGATCAAACTAGCGGGTCCCCACCACGGCACAGATACGCAGTATTTT. Residues: CAWIKLAGPHHGTDTQYF. This sequence joins TRBV30 and TRBJ2-3, with 9 positions matching TRBD2. This CDR3 has 18 amino acids. CDR1 and CDR2 (germline): GTSNPN, SVGIG (reference sequence). V dropped 4 bases and J dropped 1; count of bases not matched to a gene: 15.

In its sample, this clonotype was seen many times. The V call is TRBV7-9, the J call TRBJ1-2, with TRBD1 matching over 8 bases. The germline CDR1 and CDR2 sequences are SEHNR and FQNEAQ (reference sequence). The V and J ends lost 5 bases and 3 bases, in that order; junction bases with no gene match: 11. CDR3 length equals 16 residues. CDR3 bases: TGTGCCAGCAGCCGGACAGGGCTACCTCCAGACTATGGCTACACCTTC. Protein: CASSRTGLPPDYGYTF.

The CDR3, as DNA: TGTGCCAGCAGCGTCGGACTAGCGGGAGTTGAGACCCAGTACTTC. Amino acids: CASSVGLAGVETQYF. J is TRBJ2-5 and V is TRBV9; 13 nucleotides line up with TRBD2. The CDR3 is 15 residues long. Germline CDR1 is SGDLS and CDR2 is YYNGEE. Losses at the gene ends were 2 bases for V and 5 bases for J; bases not matched to a gene: 3.

This chain joins TRBV24-1 and TRBJ1-2; D remains unclear. Germline V gene sequence: CDR1 KGHDR, CDR2 SFDVKD. Trimming stripped 12 bases from V and 0 bases from J, with 7 bases between. The CDR3 length is 11 residues. This CDR3 is CAVEANYGYTF. In nucleotides, the CDR3 is TGTGCCGTGGAGGCTAACTATGGCTACACCTTC.

V gene TRBV5-1 combines with J gene TRBJ2-5, with D uncertain. The ends were cut back, 0 bases at V and 5 bases at J, with 14 bases in the middle. Germline V gene sequence: CDR1 SGHRS, CDR2 YFSETQ. CDR3 size: 15 residues. The CDR3 DNA is TGCGCCAGCAGCTTGGATGGCAAAGCTGGCGAGACCCAGTACTTC. Its translation is CASSLDGKAGETQYF.

The sample holds a few counts of this clonotype. CDR3 sequence (DNA): TGCAGTGCTAGTCTATTAGACAGGGGAAACACTGAAGCTTTCTTT. Protein sequence: CSASLLDRGNTEAFF. The chain employs TRBV20-1 and TRBJ1-1; 8 bases map to TRBD1. V was pared by 3 bases and J by 2 bases, with 8 bases of the junction left unmatched. The CDR3 sequence is 15 residues long. Germline CDR1 is DFQATT and CDR2 is SNEGSKA (reference sequence).

This clonotype was observed a handful of times. The gene calls are TRBV5-6 and TRBJ1-2; possible D gene TRBD1, 6 bases. V lost 7 bases and J lost 5, with 18 bases in between. Germline values: CDR1 SGHDT, CDR2 YYEEEE. The CDR3 length is 14 residues. CDR3 residues: CASSLQGMGYGYTF. The DNA for the CDR3 is TGTGCCAGCTCCTTACAGGGTATGGGGTATGGCTACACCTTC.